This T cell receptor (beta chain) was sequenced in a study of T cell responses to AZD1222 COVID-19 vaccine. Germline V lookup: CDR1 SGHNT, CDR2 YYREEE (reference sequence). The CDR3 length is 15 residues. Trimming took off 0 bases at V and 6 bases at J, with 13 bases between the two ends. Study findings and constraints: It was only a handful of AZD1222 recipients who were seropositive at baseline. Nearly half of spike-specific TCRs reportedly target unmutated variant regions. Clonal diversity may have been underestimated, and the donors were mostly white British, with more females than males. Once two AZD1222 doses were given, Spike-specific TCR breadth and depth went up.

Remarks on this clone: The antigen remains unidentified.

Assay: immunoSEQ multiplex PCR; the TCRdb copy retains only in-frame clones and omits some. In the table there are 130,000 to 150,000 clones, roughly 92% of which are singletons. The specimen comprised peripheral blood, sampled on day 0 of AZD1222 vaccination. This sequence was found in an adult in good health. The chain uses TRBV5-4 and TRBJ2-1; weak D call: TRBD2 (5 bases). Here the CDR3 DNA reads TGTGCCAGCAGCTTGGAGGAGGCGAGGACCAATGAGCAGTTCTTC. Its protein is CASSLEEARTNEQFF.